This TCR beta chain was recorded in a study of shared clonotypes between healthy human individuals. Study overall: CD4 naive cells filled three plates per donor, CD4 memory three, CD8 naive two and CD8 memory one.

Naivety among CD8 cells was defined by CD45RO negativity and positive CCR7 selection, thereby excluding terminally differentiated effector memory CD45RA+ cells. TCRdb keeps only in-frame clones here, not all; method: immunoSEQ multiplex PCR. The sample lists nearly 600,000 clones, roughly 95% occurring once. On this clone itself: Its antigen is as yet unknown.

Overall study findings and caveats: For naive CD4 cells, 4% to 5% of clonotypes were shared across a handful of donors. There were few donors, and this limited the genetic and exposure-history diversity represented.

Trimming took off 3 bases at V and 2 bases at J, with 12 bases between the two ends. The CDR3 is 14 residues long. The germline V gene encodes CDR1 SGDLS and CDR2 YYNGEE. This sequence originates from a woman in her thirties in good health. What was sequenced was naive CD8+ T cells sorted from blood. The V gene is TRBV9, the J gene TRBJ2-7, with a possible D match to TRBD2 (5 bases). DNA for the CDR3: TGTGCCAGCAGCGCCGGCGGAGGCCCCTACGAGCAGTACTTC. Its translation is CASSAGGGPYEQYF.